These 5 T cell receptor beta chains originate from one sample sequenced in a study of blood T cell repertoires in COVID-19. Sequencing was performed with immunoSEQ multiplex PCR; in TCRdb, only in-frame clones are kept and a portion is missing. The table lists roughly 42,000 clones, around 91% of them singletons. Material for sequencing was peripheral blood. All receptors derive from a man aged 30 to 39 with active or convalescent COVID-19.

CDR3 sequence: CASSAMTVTNTEAFF. The CDR3 nucleotides read TGTGCCAGCAGCGCCATGACAGTAACGAACACTGAAGCTTTCTTT. This chain uses TRBV7-6 with TRBJ1-1, with D maybe TRBD1 (5 bases). V was pared by 5 bases and J by 1 base, with 14 bases between. The CDR3 has 15 residues. Germline V lookup: CDR1 SGHVS, CDR2 FNYEAQ.

This chain connects TRBV28 to TRBJ1-5, with 8 bases lining up with TRBD1. CDR1 MDHEN and CDR2 SYDVKM come from the germline V gene. After removal of 6 bases from V and 3 bases from J, the junction contained 10 bases not matched to a gene. The CDR3 has 16 residues. The CDR3 region is CASSPGDRGNNQPQHF. CDR3 DNA sequence: TGTGCCAGCAGCCCTGGTGACAGGGGCAACAATCAGCCCCAGCATTTT.

The CDR3 bases are TGTGCCAGCAGTGACCAGGGGGCGGGTAATTCACCCCTCCACTTT. Translation gives CASSDQGAGNSPLHF. The chain joins TRBV6-2 or TRBV6-3 to TRBJ1-6; the match to TRBD1 covers 8 bases. Per germline, CDR1 MNHEY and CDR2 SVGEGT. The CDR3 length is 15 residues. After removal of 5 bases from V and 6 bases from J, the junction contained 6 bases not matched to a gene.

CDR3 region: CSASGDIAPPYEQFF. CDR3 DNA sequence: TGCAGTGCTAGTGGGGACATTGCCCCACCCTATGAGCAGTTCTTC. The chain links TRBV20-1 to TRBJ2-1; possible D gene TRBD1, 6 bases. The V end was cut by 3 bases, the J end by 8 bases, with 20 bases between. Germline V gene data show CDR1 as DFQATT and CDR2 as SNEGSKA (reference sequence). The CDR3 extends over 15 amino acids.

The sample holds one count of this clone. The V and J genes are TRBV14 and TRBJ1-2; 7 nucleotides agree with TRBD1. Germline V gene data show CDR1 as SGHDN and CDR2 as FVKESK. Trimming took 1 base from V and 0 from J; bases not matched to a gene: 11. The CDR3 runs 18 residues. CDR3 DNA sequence: TGTGCCAGCAGCCAAGGCGGGACAGTTGGCAAAGCTAACTATGGCTACACCTTC. It translates to CASSQGGTVGKANYGYTF.